The rows below give T cell receptor beta chains drawn from one sample of a study of T cell responses to AZD1222 COVID-19 vaccine. Assay used: immunoSEQ multiplex PCR; TCRdb lists only in-frame clones, some missing. The sample includes around 130,000 clones, 92% of them seen just once. This specimen was peripheral blood, taken 28 days after the second AZD1222 dose. These receptors came from an adult who received the AZD1222 COVID-19 vaccine. Each CDR3 is given with its conserved first and last residue. The order of the fields is J gene, D gene, V gene, clone size, CDR3 protein, CDR3 DNA. D genes are given only for firm matches. The size entry is marked missing in some rows and otherwise reads once, few, many or a size class.

TRBJ2-3,.,TRBV4-2,.,CASSQERIVPDTQYF,TGTGCCAGCAGCCAAGAGAGAATAGTCCCAGATACGCAGTATTTT
TRBJ2-1,.,TRBV6-2/TRBV6-3,many,CASSIRDSYNEQFF,TGTGCCAGCAGTATCAGGGATTCCTACAATGAGCAGTTCTTC
TRBJ2-3,TRBD2,TRBV19,.,CASRFPSSGETTDTQYF,TGTGCCAGTAGGTTTCCCTCTAGCGGAGAAACCACAGATACGCAGTATTTT
TRBJ1-4,TRBD1,TRBV7-2,.,CASRGQGSLTNEKLFF,TGTGCCAGCAGAGGACAGGGGAGCCTAACTAATGAAAAACTGTTTTTT
TRBJ1-2,TRBD1,TRBV27,.,CASSLGQKNYGYTF,TGTGCCAGCAGCTTGGGACAGAAAAACTATGGCTACACCTTC
TRBJ2-3,.,TRBV19,.,CASTPTSTDTQYF,TGTGCCAGTACCCCGACAAGCACAGATACGCAGTATTTT
TRBJ2-7,.,TRBV7-2,.,CASNYEQYF,TGTGCCAGCAACTACGAGCAGTACTTC
TRBJ1-2,.,TRBV4-3,once,CASSTRGAGASYGYTF,TGCGCCAGCAGCACACGGGGGGCAGGGGCATCCTATGGCTACACCTTC
TRBJ1-1,.,TRBV4-2,.,CASSQESAGVNTEAFF,TGTGCCAGCAGCCAAGAATCCGCGGGGGTGAACACTGAAGCTTTCTTT
TRBJ2-7,.,TRBV5-1,.,CASSKNGGPISYEQYF,TGCGCCAGCAGCAAGAATGGCGGTCCGATCTCCTACGAGCAGTACTTC
TRBJ1-1,.,TRBV6-5,.,CASSYGGGATEAFF,TGTGCCAGCAGTTACGGTGGCGGGGCTACTGAAGCTTTCTTT
TRBJ2-1,.,TRBV7-2,.,CASSLGVASYNEQFF,TGTGCCAGCAGCTTAGGGGTCGCTTCCTACAATGAGCAGTTCTTC
TRBJ2-3,TRBD2,TRBV7-2,once,CASSLVRLAGDTQYF,TGTGCCAGCAGCTTAGTGCGACTAGCAGGCGATACGCAGTATTTT
TRBJ2-5,.,TRBV19,.,CASSIDQGRETQYF,TGTGCCAGTAGTATAGATCAGGGCCGGGAGACCCAGTACTTC
TRBJ1-2,TRBD1,TRBV7-2,.,CASSFAGTGDYGYTF,TGTGCCAGCAGCTTTGCCGGGACAGGGGACTATGGCTACACCTTC
TRBJ1-4,TRBD1,TRBV28,.,CASTSRDSNEKLFF,TGTGCCAGCACCTCCCGGGACAGTAATGAAAAACTGTTTTTT
TRBJ1-4,.,TRBV18,.,CASSPAGSREKLFF,TGTGCCAGCTCACCGGCAGGAAGTCGTGAAAAACTGTTTTTT
TRBJ1-1,TRBD1,TRBV6-5,.,CASTRDRLHEAFF,TGTGCCAGCACTAGGGACAGGCTTCATGAAGCTTTCTTT
TRBJ2-2,.,TRBV9,few,CASSKGQHGELFF,TGTGCCAGCAGCAAGGGACAACACGGGGAGCTGTTTTTT
TRBJ1-6,.,TRBV9,once,CASSVQEGSPLHF,TGTGCCAGCAGCGTACAAGAGGGGTCACCCCTCCACTTT
TRBJ2-3,.,TRBV7-6,.,CASSDQGDTQYF,TGTGCCAGCAGCGATCAGGGGGATACGCAGTATTTT
TRBJ1-6,.,TRBV7-2,.,CASSLSAGVNSPLHF,TGTGCCAGCAGCCTCTCTGCCGGGGTTAATTCACCCCTCCACTTT
TRBJ2-3,TRBD1,TRBV7-9,.,CASSLVSGQGADTQYF,TGTGCCAGCAGCTTAGTGTCGGGACAGGGAGCAGATACGCAGTATTTT
TRBJ2-1,.,TRBV28,.,CASSLGTSSLLYNEQFF,TGTGCCAGCAGCCTCGGGACTTCCTCACTTCTCTACAATGAGCAGTTCTTC
TRBJ1-6,.,TRBV7-2,.,CASSQQGWNSPLHF,TGTGCCAGCAGCCAACAGGGCTGGAATTCACCCCTCCACTTT
TRBJ1-2,.,TRBV11-2,.,CASSSRPGLLGYGYTF,TGTGCCAGCAGCTCAAGACCCGGGCTTTTAGGCTATGGCTACACCTTC
TRBJ2-6,.,TRBV19,.,CASSSVHSGANVLTF,TGTGCCAGTAGTTCCGTCCACTCTGGGGCCAACGTCCTGACTTTC
TRBJ2-2,.,TRBV7-9,.,CASSLSSDGTGELFF,TGTGCCAGCAGCTTATCGTCGGACGGCACCGGGGAGCTGTTTTTT
TRBJ1-4,TRBD1,TRBV18,.,CASSPPRTGPNEKLFF,TGTGCCAGCTCACCACCAAGGACAGGACCTAATGAAAAACTGTTTTTT
TRBJ1-6,.,TRBV6-2/TRBV6-3,.,CASSYNTGSSPLHF,TGTGCCAGCAGTTACAACACAGGGAGTTCACCCCTCCACTTT
TRBJ2-1,TRBD1,TRBV6-5,.,CASSKTGGPYNEQFF,TGTGCCAGCAGTAAGACAGGGGGCCCCTACAATGAGCAGTTCTTC
TRBJ1-6,TRBD1,TRBV7-2,.,CASSLTQGNSPLHF,TGTGCCAGCAGCTTGACACAGGGGAATTCACCCCTCCACTTT
TRBJ2-2,.,TRBV19,.,CASSSRTNTGELFF,TGTGCCAGTAGTTCCCGAACGAACACCGGGGAGCTGTTTTTT
TRBJ2-1,.,TRBV2,.,CASSRMSSYNEQFF,TGTGCCAGCTCGCGGATGAGCTCCTACAATGAGCAGTTCTTC
TRBJ2-1,TRBD2,TRBV7-2,.,CASSLRTSDEQFF,TGTGCCAGCAGCCTAAGGACTAGCGATGAGCAGTTCTTC
TRBJ2-3,.,TRBV6-2/TRBV6-3,.,CASSSSMGSGTDTQYF,TGTGCCAGCAGTTCCTCAATGGGGTCTGGCACAGATACGCAGTATTTT
TRBJ1-1,.,TRBV6-5,.,CASSYSTGDNEAFF,TGTGCCAGCAGTTACTCGACAGGCGATAATGAAGCTTTCTTT
TRBJ1-6,TRBD1,TRBV6-2/TRBV6-3,once,CASSTGTGENSPLHF,TGTGCCAGCAGCACCGGGACAGGGGAAAATTCACCCCTCCACTTT
TRBJ2-7,TRBD2,TRBV5-1,.,CASSSAAGVSHEQYF,TGCGCCAGCAGCTCCGCCGCGGGGGTTTCCCACGAGCAGTACTTC
TRBJ1-5,TRBD1,TRBV6-2/TRBV6-3,.,CASSLNRGFYSNQPQHF,TGTGCCAGCAGTCTAAACAGGGGCTTCTATAGCAATCAGCCCCAGCATTTT